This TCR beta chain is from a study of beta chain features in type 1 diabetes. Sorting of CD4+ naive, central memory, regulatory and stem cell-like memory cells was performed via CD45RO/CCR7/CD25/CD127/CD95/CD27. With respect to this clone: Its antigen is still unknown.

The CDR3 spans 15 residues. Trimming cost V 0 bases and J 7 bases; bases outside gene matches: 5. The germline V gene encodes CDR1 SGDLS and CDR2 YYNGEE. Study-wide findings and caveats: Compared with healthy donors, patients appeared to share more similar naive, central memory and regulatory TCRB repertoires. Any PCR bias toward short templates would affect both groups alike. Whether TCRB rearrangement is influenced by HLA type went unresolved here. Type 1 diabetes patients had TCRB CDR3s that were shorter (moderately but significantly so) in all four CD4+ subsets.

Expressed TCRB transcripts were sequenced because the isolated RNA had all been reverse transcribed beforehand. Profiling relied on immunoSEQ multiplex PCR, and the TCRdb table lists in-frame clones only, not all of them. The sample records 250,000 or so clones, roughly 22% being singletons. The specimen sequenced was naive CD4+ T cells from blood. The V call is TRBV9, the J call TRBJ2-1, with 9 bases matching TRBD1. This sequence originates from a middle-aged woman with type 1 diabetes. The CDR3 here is CASSVDGTGWNEQFF. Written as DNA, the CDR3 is TGTGCCAGCAGCGTAGATGGGACAGGGTGGAATGAGCAGTTCTTC.